These T cell receptor beta chains were read from a single sample in a study of response to subunit inactivated influenza vaccine. Each CDR3 protein is one row after TCRdb ran MiXCR on the RT-PCR reads. The sample has around 470,000 distinct CDR3 sequences; 7.2% are singletons. Specimen: PBMCs from blood, collected 23 to 25 months after vaccination. The source of these receptors is a man aged 45 to 70 who received an inactivated influenza vaccine. Each CDR3 is given with its conserved first and last residue. A D gene is named only where the DNA matches it firmly. For some rows the clone size is stated as once, few or many, or as a class when expanded; others skip it.

j_call d_call clone_size v_call cdr3_aa cdr3_nt
TRBJ2-1 TRBD2 few TRBV4-3 CASSQEIAPLAGRNEQFF TGCGCCAGCAGCCAAGAAATCGCTCCTCTAGCGGGGCGCAATGAGCAGTTCTTC
TRBJ2-3 TRBD1 many TRBV6-5 CASSLQGSNTDTQYF TGTGCCAGCAGTTTACAGGGGTCCAACACAGATACGCAGTATTTT
TRBJ1-4 TRBD1 NA TRBV5-1 CASSDGQGHEKLFF TGCGCCAGCAGCGATGGACAGGGACATGAAAAACTGTTTTTT
TRBJ2-2 NA few TRBV15 CATSRKGGTGELFF TGTGCCACCAGCAGAAAGGGTGGCACCGGGGAGCTGTTTTTT
TRBJ2-7 NA NA TRBV20-1 CSARVAGVAYEQYF TGCAGTGCTAGAGTTGCTGGGGTCGCCTACGAGCAGTACTTC
TRBJ2-1 NA many TRBV5-6 CASSSLLYNEQFF TGTGCCAGCAGCTCCCTCCTTTACAATGAGCAGTTCTTC
TRBJ2-5 NA NA TRBV19 CASSLGATQYF TGTGCCAGTAGTTTAGGGGCGACCCAGTACTTC
TRBJ2-5 NA many TRBV15 CATSRDVIVGTQETQYF TGTGCCACCAGCAGAGATGTGATAGTCGGAACGCAAGAGACCCAGTACTTC
TRBJ1-1 NA NA TRBV18 CASSQTQGYEAFF TGTGCCAGCTCACAAACACAGGGATATGAAGCTTTCTTT
TRBJ1-1 NA NA TRBV2 CASSIDRPNTEAFF TGTGCCAGCAGTATCGACAGACCGAACACTGAAGCTTTCTTT
TRBJ2-7 TRBD2 few TRBV19 CASSTETSRRSYEQYF TGTGCCAGTAGTACGGAGACTAGCAGACGATCCTACGAGCAGTACTTC
TRBJ2-1 TRBD2 many TRBV25-1 CASSELAGGMNNEQFF TGTGCCAGCAGTGAACTAGCGGGAGGCATGAACAATGAGCAGTTCTTC
TRBJ1-6 NA many TRBV5-1 CASSRLVRDGSSYNSPLHF TGCGCCAGCAGCCGACTCGTTAGGGACGGAAGCTCCTATAATTCACCCCTCCACTTT
TRBJ2-4 NA many TRBV5-1 CASSLLGELAKNIQYF TGCGCCAGCAGCTTGCTCGGGGAATTAGCCAAAAACATTCAGTACTTC
TRBJ2-7 NA NA TRBV6-2/TRBV6-3 CASSYSDTAYEQYF TGTGCCAGCAGTTACTCGGACACAGCCTACGAGCAGTACTTC
TRBJ2-7 NA few TRBV7-2 CASSLEGGGLGEQYF TGTGCCAGCAGCTTAGAGGGGGGCGGCCTTGGGGAGCAGTACTTC
TRBJ2-1 NA many TRBV7-2 CASSLESLNEQFF TGTGCCAGCAGCTTAGAGTCCCTCAATGAGCAGTTCTTC
TRBJ1-6 TRBD1 few TRBV6-1 CASRKTGGDSPLHF TGTGCCAGCAGAAAGACAGGGGGCGATTCACCCCTCCACTTT
TRBJ2-2 TRBD2 NA TRBV6-1 CAIPGTSKYTGELFF TGTGCCATACCGGGGACTAGCAAATACACCGGGGAGCTGTTTTTT
TRBJ2-1 NA NA TRBV20-1 CSAGAGRSQFF TGCAGTGCAGGGGCCGGCAGGTCCCAGTTCTTC
TRBJ2-1 TRBD2 few TRBV20-1 CSANPLAGPYNEQFF TGCAGTGCTAATCCACTAGCGGGGCCATACAATGAGCAGTTCTTC